This note documents a single T cell receptor (beta chain) sequence. Its cognate antigen is unknown. The data derive from a study of cytomegalovirus exposure and HLA in healthy donors. Study-wide results and caveats: Reports showed the classifier diagnosing cytomegalovirus status with high specificity and sensitivity. Cytomegalovirus-associated status was assigned to fewer than 200 TCR beta chains.

Some clones are missing from TCRdb's copy, which holds only in-frame ones; the method was immunoSEQ multiplex PCR. The data show 150,000 to 250,000 clones, more than 65% seen once. The CDR3 has 16 residues. Germline V CDR1 and CDR2: MGHDK, SYGVNS. Trimming pared 4 bases from V and 1 base from J, leaving 15 bases between. While the first cohort had 500 to 700 subjects, the donors belonged to the separate validation cohort of fewer than 150 subjects. The sequence was obtained from a woman in her twenties or thirties in good health and CMV-seropositive. J is TRBJ2-3 and V is TRBV25-1; a possible D gene is TRBD1 (6 bases). Sequenced input: PBMCs. CDR3 coding DNA: TGTGCCAGCAGTGCAGGGTTACAGGGCCGCACAGATACGCAGTATTTT. Its protein product is CASSAGLQGRTDTQYF.